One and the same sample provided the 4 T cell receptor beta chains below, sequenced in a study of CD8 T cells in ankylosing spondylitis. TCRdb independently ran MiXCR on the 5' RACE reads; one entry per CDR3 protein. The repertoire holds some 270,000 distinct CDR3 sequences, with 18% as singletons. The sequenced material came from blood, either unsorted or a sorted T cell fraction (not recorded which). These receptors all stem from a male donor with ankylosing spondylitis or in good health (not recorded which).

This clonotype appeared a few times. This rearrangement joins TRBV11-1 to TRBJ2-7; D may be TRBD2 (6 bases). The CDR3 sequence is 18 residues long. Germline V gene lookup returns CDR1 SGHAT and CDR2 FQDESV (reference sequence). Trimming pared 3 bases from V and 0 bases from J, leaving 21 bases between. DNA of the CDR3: TGTGCCAGCAGCTTGGCTAAGGTGAGGGCTAGCGCCTCCTACGAGCAGTACTTC. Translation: CASSLAKVRASASYEQYF. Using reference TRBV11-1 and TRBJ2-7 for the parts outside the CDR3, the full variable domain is EAEVAQSPRYKITEKSQAVAFWCDPISGHATLYWYRQILGQGPELLVQFQDESVVDDSQLPKDRFSAERLKGVDSTLKIQPAELGDSAMYLCASSLAKVRASASYEQYFGPGTRLTVT.

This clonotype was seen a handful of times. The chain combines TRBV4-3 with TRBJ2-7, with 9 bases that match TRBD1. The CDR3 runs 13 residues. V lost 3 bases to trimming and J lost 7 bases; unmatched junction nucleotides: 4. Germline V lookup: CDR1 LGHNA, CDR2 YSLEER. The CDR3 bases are TGCGCCAGCAGCCAGGACAGGGGATGGGAGCAGTACTTC. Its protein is CASSQDRGWEQYF.

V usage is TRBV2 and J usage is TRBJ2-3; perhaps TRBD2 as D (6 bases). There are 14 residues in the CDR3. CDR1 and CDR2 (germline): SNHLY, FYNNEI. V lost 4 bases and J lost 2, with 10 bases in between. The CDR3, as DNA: TGTGCCAGCAGTGCCTGGACTATCACAGATACGCAGTATTTT. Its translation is CASSAWTITDTQYF.

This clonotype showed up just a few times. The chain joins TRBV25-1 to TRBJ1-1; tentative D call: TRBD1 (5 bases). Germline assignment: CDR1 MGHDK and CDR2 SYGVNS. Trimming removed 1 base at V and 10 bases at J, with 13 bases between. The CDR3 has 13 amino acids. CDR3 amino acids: CASSESQDWAAFF. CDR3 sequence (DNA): TGTGCCAGCAGTGAATCACAGGATTGGGCAGCTTTCTTT.